The 12 T cell receptor beta chains below were found in one sample sequenced in a study of CD8+CD57+ T cells in acquired aplastic anemia. Selection for sequencing was limited to patients who had shown CD8+CD57+ cell expansion by flow cytometry. Researchers used genomic DNA as the template to profile TCR beta VDJ and CDR3. One entry per CDR3 protein, called by TCRdb with MiXCR from the reads. This sample has around 430,000 distinct CDR3 sequences, with about a third found just once. The material sequenced was sorted CD4+, CD8+, or CD8+CD57+ T cells (not recorded which) from PBMCs. These receptors all come from a human donor with aplastic anemia.

The chain recombines TRBV2 with TRBJ1-6; D call uncertain. The V gene lost 6 bases and the J gene lost 11 bases, with 14 bases spanning the gap. The germline V gene has CDR1 SNHLY and CDR2 FYNNEI. This CDR3 has 13 amino acids. CDR3 loop: CASRHAAETPLHF. Here the CDR3 DNA reads TGTGCCAGCAGGCACGCGGCAGAAACACCCCTCCACTTT.

This clonotype appeared many times. The V gene is TRBV15, the J gene TRBJ1-1; a weak D match, TRBD1 (5 bases). Germline V gene lookup returns CDR1 LNHNV and CDR2 YYDKDF (reference sequence). Trimming pared 5 bases from V and 10 bases from J, leaving 14 bases between. The CDR3 runs to 12 residues. The CDR3 DNA is TGTGCCACCAGCCGACCGGACACCGCAGCTTTCTTT. Its protein is CATSRPDTAAFF.

Concerning this clonotype itself: Given a much more abundant clone one base away, this may be a read error. This chain connects TRBV7-6 to TRBJ2-1, with D unclear. Germline CDR1 reads SGHVS; CDR2 reads FNYEAQ. The CDR3 is made up of 12 amino acids. The CDR3 sequence: CASSISHNGQFF. The CDR3 DNA follows: TGTGCCAGCAGCATATCACACAATGGGCAGTTCTTC.

The rearrangement joins TRBV2 to TRBJ2-1; TRBD1 might be the D (7 bases). Germline values: CDR1 SNHLY, CDR2 FYNNEI. The V and J ends lost 8 bases and 1 base respectively, with 21 bases between them. The CDR3 is 17 residues long. CDR3 amino acids: CASRGQAQGGSYNEQFF. Here the CDR3 DNA reads TGTGCCAGCCGAGGACAGGCCCAAGGGGGGTCCTACAATGAGCAGTTCTTC. The full variable domain, rest sourced from reference TRBV2 and TRBJ2-1, is EPEVTQTPSHQVTQMGQEVILRCVPISNHLYFYWYRQILGQKVEFLVSFYNNEISEKSEIFDDQFSVERPDGSNFTLKIRSTKLEDSAMYFCASRGQAQGGSYNEQFFGPGTRLTVL.

The J gene is TRBJ1-1, the V gene TRBV19; 9 bases line up with TRBD1. The CDR3 length is 16 residues. The germline gives CDR1 LNHDA, CDR2 SQIVND (reference sequence). Losses at the gene ends were 2 bases for V and 0 bases for J; bases not matched to a gene: 4. CDR3 sequence: CASSILNRGLNTEAFF. The DNA for the CDR3 is TGTGCCAGTAGTATACTAAACAGGGGGCTGAACACTGAAGCTTTCTTT.

Details on this clonotype: A junction end diverges from the germline sequence, so it may reflect a read error. The gene calls are TRBV24-1 and TRBJ2-7; D gene unclear. The CDR3 totals 16 residues. Germline CDR1 KGHDR, CDR2 SFDVKD. CDR3 DNA sequence: TGTGCCAGCAGTTACTTACAGTCGGGTTTTACCTACGAGCAGTACTTC. Amino acid sequence: CASSYLQSGFTYEQYF.

Turning to this clonotype: Possible read error: a much larger clone is one base away. The chain couples TRBV10-1 to TRBJ2-1; 7 bases fit TRBD2. CDR1 and CDR2 from the germline V gene are WNHNN and SYGVQD (reference sequence). The length of the CDR3 is 14 residues. V was clipped by 5 bases and J by 7 bases; unmatched bases: 8. The CDR3 reads CASSSAGAENEQFF. Written as DNA, the CDR3 is TGCGCCAGCAGTTCTGCGGGAGCAGAGAATGAGCAGTTCTTC.

This clonotype turned up a few times. This CDR3 reads CASSLIRPQYNSPLHF. The CDR3 bases are TGTGCCAGCAGCTTGATCCGACCGCAATATAATTCACCCCTCCACTTT. The rearrangement uses TRBV5-4 and TRBJ1-6; D unresolved. CDR1 SGHNT and CDR2 YYREEE come from the germline V gene (reference sequence). Trimming left V 1 base short and J 4 bases short, with 12 bases between. CDR3 length: 16 residues.

This clonotype was counted a few times. This chain joins TRBV20-1 and TRBJ1-1; D is ambiguous. CDR1 is DFQATT and CDR2 is SNEGSKA in the germline V gene (reference sequence). This CDR3 has 13 amino acids. The V end was cut by 6 bases, the J end by 7 bases, with 18 bases between. This CDR3 reads CSATDSRNLEAFF. DNA of the CDR3: TGCAGTGCAACGGATTCGAGAAACCTTGAAGCTTTCTTT.

This clonotype was found a few times. The chain employs TRBV11-2 and TRBJ1-1, with a weak D call TRBD1 (5 bases). The CDR3 totals 17 residues. V lost 2 bases and J lost 0, with 16 bases in between. The germline V gene has CDR1 SGHAT and CDR2 FQNNGV. The CDR3 bases are TGTGCCAGCAGCTTATCAGGGATGGGGACCGTGAACACTGAAGCTTTCTTT. It codes for CASSLSGMGTVNTEAFF.

This clonotype was found many times. This rearrangement joins TRBV25-1 to TRBJ2-1; D ambiguous. Per the germline V gene, CDR1 is MGHDK and CDR2 is SYGVNS. Trimming took off 6 bases at V and 6 bases at J, with 9 bases between the two ends. This CDR3 spans 12 amino acids. This CDR3 is CASSTHLNEQFF. The DNA of the CDR3 is TGTGCCAGCAGCACGCACCTCAATGAGCAGTTCTTC.

Many counts were recorded for this clonotype. The chain employs TRBV15 and TRBJ2-7, with D possibly TRBD1 on 6 matching bases. Germline lookup yields CDR1 LNHNV and CDR2 YYDKDF (reference sequence). The CDR3 covers 14 residues. The V end was cut by 0 bases, the J end by 7 bases, with 13 bases between. CDR3 region: CATSRDPDSREQYF. The CDR3, as DNA: TGTGCCACCAGCAGAGATCCGGACAGTCGAGAGCAGTACTTC.